This T cell receptor (beta chain) comes out of a study of CD4 T cells in relation to SARS-CoV-2 and coronaviruses. A single count supports this clone. The antigen remains undetermined. The germline V and J ends were trimmed by 1 base and 2 bases, with 11 bases remaining between them. Germline V gene sequence: CDR1 MGHRA, CDR2 YSYEKL. The CDR3 totals 16 residues. Only in-frame clones appear in the TCRdb table, and some are missing; sequencing was by immunoSEQ multiplex PCR. The data show around 65,000 clones, 85% to 90% seen once. Points from the study as a whole: Crossreactivity was assessed only for spike protein, not other viral proteins.

Unexposed donor CD4+ T cells date from about 2011-2019, before the COVID-19 pandemic. This sequence was found in a human donor in good health. V gene TRBV4-1 combines with J gene TRBJ2-2; no firm D call. Material: memory CD4+ T cells from PBMCs. CDR3 sequence reads: CASSQVLRLNTGELFF. Here the CDR3 DNA reads TGCGCCAGCAGCCAAGTCCTAAGGCTCAACACCGGGGAGCTGTTTTTT.